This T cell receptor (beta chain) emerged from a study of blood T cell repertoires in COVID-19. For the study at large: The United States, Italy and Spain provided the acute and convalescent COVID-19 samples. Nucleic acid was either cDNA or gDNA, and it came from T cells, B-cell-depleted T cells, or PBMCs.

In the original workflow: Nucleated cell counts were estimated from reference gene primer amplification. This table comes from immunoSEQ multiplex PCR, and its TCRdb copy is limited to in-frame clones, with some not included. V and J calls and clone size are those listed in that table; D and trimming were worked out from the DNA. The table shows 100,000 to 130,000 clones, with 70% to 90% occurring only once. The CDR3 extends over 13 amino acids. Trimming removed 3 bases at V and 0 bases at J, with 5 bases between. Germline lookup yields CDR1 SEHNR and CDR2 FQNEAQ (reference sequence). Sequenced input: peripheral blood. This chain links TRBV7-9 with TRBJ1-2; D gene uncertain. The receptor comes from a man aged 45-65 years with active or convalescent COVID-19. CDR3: CASSFGTNYGYTF. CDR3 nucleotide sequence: TGTGCCAGCAGCTTTGGCACTAACTATGGCTACACCTTC.